This T cell receptor beta chain was sequenced for a study of CD8 T cells in Susac syndrome. V shed 4 bases, J shed 5 bases, and the junction held 10 bases outside the gene matches. CDR1 is MNHEY and CDR2 is SMNVEV in the germline V gene (reference sequence). CDR3 size: 15 residues. The authors carried out high-throughput sequencing of TCR beta. They applied it to CD8+ and CD4+ T cells obtained from blood. The multiple sclerosis controls consisted of treatment-naive patients with relapsing-remitting disease, either stable or active. TEMRA cells were FACS-enriched, and CD8+ and CD4+ T cells were isolated negatively. Random hexamers served to reverse transcribe about 0.45 to 1 ug RNA. With immunoSEQ multiplex PCR, TCR beta CDR3 was amplified across 54 Vbeta and 13 Jbeta. Each CDR3 protein gets one entry after TCRdb re-called the immunoSEQ multiplex PCR reads with MiXCR. In the table there are 400,000 to 550,000 distinct CDR3 sequences, approximately 85% of which are singletons.

This TCR was sampled from a human donor with multiple sclerosis. The chain employs TRBV27 and TRBJ2-7, with 8 bases identical to TRBD2. Sequences were obtained from CD8+ T cells from PBMCs. CDR3 sequence: CASSSLREGPHEQYF. DNA of the CDR3: TGTGCCAGCAGTTCGTTACGGGAGGGTCCCCACGAGCAGTACTTC.